The present entry profiles one T cell receptor (beta chain) with its context. Its antigen is not known. Sequencing used immunoSEQ multiplex PCR; TCRdb keeps in-frame clones, though not all of them. The sample lists about 39,000 clones, 85% to 90% occurring once. This record belongs to a study of graft-versus-host responses after intestinal transplantation. In the study overall: Transplantation in recipients was multivisceral, liver-intestinal, or isolated intestinal. Once they had received anti-thymocyte globulin induction, all recipients took tacrolimus and steroids for about 3 years. Study conclusions and caveats: GvH clones appeared in recipient marrow, some first in ileum or blood.

The CDR3 has 12 amino acids. The V end lost 5 bases, the J end lost 7 bases, and 11 bases lay between the germline ends. Germline values: CDR1 SGHNT, CDR2 YENEEA. This specimen consisted of PBMCs, obtained roughly 270 days after transplant. The V gene is TRBV11-3, the J gene TRBJ1-1; no definite D call. The TCR comes from a human patient who received an intestinal transplant, so some T cells may come from the graft donor. CDR3 sequence (DNA): TGTGCCAGCAGCCTGTCAGCTGGTGAAGCTTTCTTT. Translated, it gives CASSLSAGEAFF.